The 20 T cell receptor beta chains below come from one sample, sequenced in a study of T cells in Graves' hyperthyroidism and ophthalmopathy. The investigators amplified TCR beta CDR3 regions from RNA transcripts. Using the HTBI primer set, a first-round RT-PCR was run on the TCR CDR3. One entry per CDR3 protein, called by TCRdb with MiXCR from the multiplex PCR reads. Of about 840,000 distinct CDR3 sequences listed, more than 30% are singletons. The sequenced sample consisted of blood. The receptors stem from a man between 18 and 35 years old with Graves' hyperthyroidism.

In this sample, this clonotype turned up a few times. V and J are TRBV4-1 and TRBJ2-5; 7 positions agree with TRBD2. V lost 4 bases and J lost 5; bases outside the gene matches: 10. CDR3 length: 15 amino acids. Germline V gives CDR1 MGHRA, CDR2 YSYEKL. DNA of the CDR3: TGCGCCAGCAGCCCTCTTGGGCTTAGCGGGGAGACCCAGTACTTC. Translating it yields CASSPLGLSGETQYF.

The J gene is TRBJ2-2, the V gene TRBV20-1; weak D call: TRBD1 (6 bases). Germline V gives CDR1 DFQATT, CDR2 SNEGSKA (reference sequence). Trimming pared 5 bases from V and 6 bases from J, leaving 10 bases between. The CDR3 covers 12 residues. For the CDR3, the DNA is TGCAGTGCTCTCCGGACAGCCGGGGAGCTGTTTTTT. Translating gives CSALRTAGELFF.

This clonotype was seen a handful of times. This chain uses TRBV7-2 with TRBJ2-7; a weak D match, TRBD2 (6 bases). V lost 5 bases to trimming and J lost 4 bases, with 15 bases between them. Per the germline V gene, CDR1 is SGHTA and CDR2 is FQGNSA. The CDR3 loop spans 14 amino acids. The CDR3 protein is CASSPRRLGYEQYF. As DNA, the CDR3 is TGTGCCAGCAGCCCTCGCCGACTAGGATACGAGCAGTACTTC.

This clonotype was counted many times. The chain employs TRBV2 and TRBJ2-6; possibly TRBD2 for D (5 bases). The CDR3 consists of 16 residues. The V end lost 3 bases, the J end lost 2 bases, and 11 bases lay between the germline ends. Looked up from germline, CDR1 is SNHLY and CDR2 is FYNNEI. DNA of the CDR3: TGTGCCAGCAGTGACACCACCGGGGCTGGGGCCAACGTCCTGACTTTC. Amino acid sequence: CASSDTTGAGANVLTF. Combining the CDR3 with reference TRBV2 and TRBJ2-6 gives the whole variable domain EPEVTQTPSHQVTQMGQEVILRCVPISNHLYFYWYRQILGQKVEFLVSFYNNEISEKSEIFDDQFSVERPDGSNFTLKIRSTKLEDSAMYFCASSDTTGAGANVLTFGAGSRLTVL.

V and J are TRBV7-9 and TRBJ1-1; the match to TRBD1 covers 9 bases. After removal of 4 bases from V and 6 bases from J, the junction contained 12 bases not matched to a gene. This CDR3 is built from 16 residues. CDR1 and CDR2 (germline): SEHNR, FQNEAQ (reference sequence). The CDR3 sequence is CASSSTRDRAVPEAFF. The CDR3 nucleotides read TGTGCCAGCAGCTCTACCCGGGACAGGGCGGTCCCTGAAGCTTTCTTT.

This clonotype was counted only a few times. The chain joins TRBV5-4 to TRBJ2-7, with D possibly being TRBD2 (6 bases). The CDR3 runs to 14 residues. V was shortened by 10 bases and J by 2 bases, with 19 bases between the two germline ends. Per the germline V gene, CDR1 is SGHNT and CDR2 is YYREEE (reference sequence). The CDR3 bases are TGTGCCTATGAATGGCGGGGTGGGACCTACGAGCAGTACTTC. It encodes CAYEWRGGTYEQYF.

In this sample, this clonotype turned up many times. The chain is built from TRBV19 and TRBJ2-7; possible D gene TRBD2, 6 bases. Germline-derived CDR1 and CDR2 are LNHDA and SQIVND (reference sequence). This CDR3 is 12 amino acids long. V gave up 8 bases and J gave up 3 bases, with 11 bases separating them. The CDR3: CASGDSYYEQYF. The CDR3, as DNA: TGTGCCAGTGGGGACTCCTACTACGAGCAGTACTTC.

This clonotype was detected many times. The chain links TRBV15 to TRBJ1-5; TRBD1 agrees at 10 bases. CDR1 is LNHNV and CDR2 is YYDKDF in the germline V gene (reference sequence). V lost 1 base, J lost 4 bases, and 4 bases stayed unmatched. The CDR3 has 16 amino acids. CDR3 in amino acids: CATSRVGTGANQPQHF. The DNA of the CDR3 is TGTGCCACCAGCAGAGTAGGGACAGGGGCGAATCAGCCCCAGCATTTT.

The chain couples TRBV2 to TRBJ1-4, with a possible D match to TRBD1 (5 bases). V dropped 7 bases and J dropped 3 bases, with 15 bases sitting between them. The germline V gene encodes CDR1 SNHLY and CDR2 FYNNEI. The CDR3 sequence is 15 residues long. As DNA, the CDR3 is TGTGCCAGCAAATCCGGGACGGTTGCTAATGAAAAACTGTTTTTT. It specifies CASKSGTVANEKLFF.

Ten or more counts support this clonotype. This sequence joins TRBV9 and TRBJ2-5, with a tentative D call TRBD2 (5 bases). Trimming left V 0 bases short and J 4 bases short, with 7 bases between. Germline V gene data show CDR1 as SGDLS and CDR2 as YYNGEE. CDR3 length: 13 residues. CDR3 in DNA: TGTGCCAGCAGCGTAGCCAGCGGAGAGACCCAGTACTTC. Encoded protein: CASSVASGETQYF. Based on the CDR3 plus reference TRBV9 and TRBJ2-5, the full variable domain is DSGVTQTPKHLITATGQRVTLRCSPRSGDLSVYWYQQSLDQGLQFLIQYYNGEERAKGNILERFSAQQFPDLHSELNLSSLELGDSALYFCASSVASGETQYFGPGTRLLVL.

This clonotype showed up many times. The chain recombines TRBV9 with TRBJ2-7, with D tentatively TRBD1 (5 bases). Germline V gene lookup returns CDR1 SGDLS and CDR2 YYNGEE. The CDR3 loop spans 14 amino acids. The V end was cut by 3 bases, the J end by 5 bases, with 15 bases between. The CDR3 loop is CASSEAGMSHEQYF. In DNA form, the CDR3 reads TGTGCCAGCAGCGAGGCAGGGATGTCGCACGAGCAGTACTTC. Complete variable domain (other parts from reference TRBV9 and TRBJ2-7): DSGVTQTPKHLITATGQRVTLRCSPRSGDLSVYWYQQSLDQGLQFLIQYYNGEERAKGNILERFSAQQFPDLHSELNLSSLELGDSALYFCASSEAGMSHEQYFGPGTRLTVT.

This clonotype showed up many times. The chain uses TRBV2 and TRBJ2-5; 7 bases are a match to TRBD2. The V gene end was trimmed by 4 bases and the J gene end by 5 bases; junction bases not matched to a gene: 4. Germline CDR1 reads SNHLY; CDR2 reads FYNNEI. CDR3 length: 13 residues. CDR3 nucleotides: TGTGCCAGCAGTGGGGGAGCGGGGGAGACCCAGTACTTC. This codes for CASSGGAGETQYF.

On this clonotype: One end of the junction varies from germline; a read error may be responsible. The genes are TRBV7-9 and TRBJ1-2, with 7 bases aligning to TRBD1. Germline V CDR1 and CDR2: SEHNR, FQNEAQ (reference sequence). The CDR3 totals 14 residues. DNA of the CDR3: TGTGCCAGCAGCCCGGGACAGCTTAACTATGGCTACGCCTTC. Its protein product is CASSPGQLNYGYAF.

The V call is TRBV29-1, the J call TRBJ1-4; 9 nucleotides match TRBD1. Trimming cost V 4 bases and J 8 bases; bases outside gene matches: 8. The CDR3 contains 14 residues. Germline CDR1 is SQVTM and CDR2 is ANQGSEA. The chain's CDR3 is CSVGTGEFGEKLFF. In nucleotides, the CDR3 is TGCAGCGTTGGGACAGGGGAGTTCGGGGAAAAACTGTTTTTT. Filled out from reference TRBV29-1 and TRBJ1-4, the complete variable domain reads SAVISQKPSRDICQRGTSLTIQCQVDSQVTMMFWYRQQPGQSLTLIATANQGSEATYESGFVIDKFPISRPNLTFSTLTVSNMSPEDSSIYLCSVGTGEFGEKLFFGSGTQLSVL.

On this clonotype itself: This is likely an artifact of a read error, given a far larger clone one base away. The chain is built from TRBV20-1 and TRBJ1-1, with no clear D. This CDR3 has 11 amino acids. The germline V gene encodes CDR1 DFQATT and CDR2 SNEGSKA (reference sequence). For the CDR3, the DNA is TGCAGTGCTATCCTGAACGCTGAAGCTTTCTTT. It is translated as CSAILNAEAFF.

The chain couples TRBV9 to TRBJ1-1, with D tentatively TRBD1 (6 bases). The CDR3 spans 15 residues. V lost 3 bases and J lost 0, with 12 bases in between. Germline loops: CDR1 SGDLS, CDR2 YYNGEE. The CDR3, as DNA: TGTGCCAGCAGCGGAGGGGGTGGGATGAACACTGAAGCTTTCTTT. It is translated as CASSGGGGMNTEAFF.

This clonotype has only one observation. J is TRBJ1-4 and V is TRBV12-3 or TRBV12-4; D is ambiguous. Trimming removed 4 bases from V and 5 bases from J, with 11 bases in between. The CDR3 has 14 amino acids. The CDR3 region has the DNA TGTGCCAGCAGTTGGAACAGAAAGAATGAAAAACTGTTTTTT. Translated, it gives CASSWNRKNEKLFF.

The chain links TRBV20-1 to TRBJ2-2, with a tentative D call TRBD2 (5 bases). The CDR3 is made up of 15 amino acids. Trimming shortened V by 0 bases and J by 3 bases, and 11 bases separated the two germline ends. Germline CDR1 is DFQATT and CDR2 is SNEGSKA (reference sequence). The DNA of the CDR3 is TGCAGTGCTAGAGATAATAGCGCGGACACCGGGGAGCTGTTTTTT. This encodes CSARDNSADTGELFF.

This clonotype appeared many times. The V gene is TRBV7-9, the J gene TRBJ1-6, with unresolved D. Germline V gives CDR1 SEHNR, CDR2 FQNEAQ (reference sequence). V was cut by 1 base and J by 8 bases, with 3 bases left in between. The CDR3 has 12 residues. CDR3 DNA sequence: TGTGCCAGCAGCTTAGGAGATTCACCCCTCCACTTT. Protein product: CASSLGDSPLHF.

Of note for this clonotype: A single base separates this from a much larger clone, so it may be a read error. This chain uses TRBV10-3 with TRBJ1-6; a weak D match, TRBD1 (5 bases). The CDR3 totals 14 residues. Germline V gene lookup returns CDR1 ENHRY and CDR2 SYGVKD. The CDR3 region is CASSGGNDNSPLHF. The CDR3 DNA reads as TGTGCCAGCAGTGGGGGAAACGATAATTCACCCCTCCACTTT.